This record looks at one TCR beta chain sequence and its context. Trimming took 6 bases from V and 1 from J, leaving 7 bases between them. Germline V gene sequence: CDR1 MNHNS, CDR2 SASEGT. This CDR3 has 13 amino acids. The data were taken from a study of cytomegalovirus exposure and HLA in healthy donors. PCR was performed using 60 Vbeta and 13 Jbeta primers. TCRdb keeps only in-frame clones here, not all; method: immunoSEQ multiplex PCR. This table holds roughly 180,000 clones, 79% found once. This chain links TRBV6-1 with TRBJ1-5; TRBD1 is a possible D gene (6 bases). The specimen sequenced was PBMCs. This clonotype was obtained from a girl between 10 and 17 years old in good health and CMV-seropositive. CDR3 sequence: CASRDSSNQPQHF. The CDR3 bases are TGTGCCAGCAGGGACAGCAGCAATCAGCCCCAGCATTTT.